This passage covers 31 T cell receptor beta chains from one sample sequenced in a study of glioma-infiltrating T cells. TCR alpha and beta CDR3 regions were amplified from RNA using iRepertoire nested multiplex PCR. TCRdb re-derived calls from the multiplex PCR reads in MiXCR, one entry per CDR3 protein. This table has 150,000 to 200,000 distinct CDR3 sequences, roughly two fifths appearing once. The specimen was glioma tissue, nonneoplastic brain tissue, or PBMCs (not recorded which). These receptors came from a human donor with low-grade glioma or glioblastoma, undergoing nonglioma brain surgery, or in good health (not recorded which).

This clonotype was recorded a few times. A much larger clone differs by one base, so this may be a read error. V and J are TRBV6-2 or TRBV6-3 and TRBJ2-1, with D possibly matching TRBD2 (7 bases). The CDR3 totals 14 residues. CDR1 MNHEY and CDR2 SVGEGT come from the germline V gene. The CDR3 region is CASKVGGGSSEQFF. In DNA, the CDR3 is TGCGCCAGCAAGGTGGGAGGGGGGTCAAGTGAGCAGTTCTTC.

Note on this clonotype: At one boundary the junction diverges from the germline segment, which might be a read error. This chain connects TRBV19 to TRBJ2-1; no reliable D call. CDR1 is LNHDA and CDR2 is SQIVND in the germline V gene (reference sequence). CDR3 length: 14 amino acids. CDR3 bases: TGTGCCAGTAGTATCGCAAGCTCCTACAATGAGAAGTTCTTC. This translates into CASSIASSYNEKFF.

The rearrangement links TRBV5-4 to TRBJ1-5; no firm D call. This CDR3 contains 15 residues. V shed 1 base and J shed 8 bases, with 16 bases lying between them. Per the germline V gene, CDR1 is SGHNT and CDR2 is YYREEE (reference sequence). In nucleotides, the CDR3 is TGTGCCAGCAGCTTGAATTTGCAGGAGGTGAAGCCCCAGCATTTT. The encoded protein is CASSLNLQEVKPQHF.

This clonotype appeared many times. The chain uses TRBV15 and TRBJ2-1, with 9 bases that match TRBD2. Unmatched junction bases numbered 9, after V lost 1 base and J lost 8 bases. The CDR3 has 16 residues. CDR1 is LNHNV, CDR2 YYDKDF, per germline (reference sequence). CDR3 coding DNA: TGTGCCACCAGCAGAGGGGCGGGAGGGCCCAGCGATGAGCAGTTCTTC. Protein: CATSRGAGGPSDEQFF.

There are a few counts of this clonotype. The rearrangement links TRBV24-1 to TRBJ1-1; TRBD1 might be the D (6 bases). Trimming cost V 7 bases and J 8 bases, with 16 bases left between them. Germline-derived CDR1 and CDR2 are KGHDR and SFDVKD. The CDR3 runs to 13 residues. The CDR3 DNA follows: TGTGCCACCAGGCTTGGCGGCACAGGGGAAGCTTTCTTT. As protein: CATRLGGTGEAFF.

This clonotype was found many times. The rearrangement joins TRBV10-3 to TRBJ2-1; 10 bases align to TRBD1. The CDR3 spans 13 residues. Germline V gene data show CDR1 as ENHRY and CDR2 as SYGVKD. The V gene end was trimmed by 10 bases and the J gene end by 8 bases; junction bases not matched to a gene: 8. Written as DNA, the CDR3 is TGTGCCACCCGACAGGGGGCATTGGATGAGCAGTTCTTC. Amino acid sequence: CATRQGALDEQFF.

This clonotype was detected ten times or more. CDR3 sequence (DNA): TGTGCCAGCAGTTTGGGGCGAAGGGAGACCCAGTACTTC. Translating it yields CASSLGRRETQYF. The chain links TRBV28 to TRBJ2-5; a possible D gene is TRBD1 (5 bases). The CDR3 consists of 13 residues. The V gene lost 3 bases and the J gene lost 5 bases, with 10 bases spanning the gap. Germline V lookup: CDR1 MDHEN, CDR2 SYDVKM.

This clonotype was detected many times. The chain couples TRBV27 to TRBJ2-1; D unclear. Germline assignment: CDR1 MNHEY and CDR2 SMNVEV (reference sequence). V lost 0 bases and J lost 4, with 7 bases in between. The CDR3 sequence is 14 residues long. The CDR3 spells CASSLSSPYNEQFF. The CDR3 DNA reads TGTGCCAGCAGTTTATCGTCGCCGTACAATGAGCAGTTCTTC.

Concerning this clonotype itself: The germline gene is not matched at one end of the junction; a read error may be the cause. The chain is built from TRBV7-2 and TRBJ2-7; D is unclear. The CDR3 consists of 12 residues. Germline CDR1 and CDR2: SGHTA and FQGNSA. CDR3 amino acids: CASSYAPYEKYF. CDR3 coding DNA: TGTGCCAGCAGCTATGCCCCCTACGAGAAGTACTTC. Based on the CDR3 plus reference TRBV7-2 and TRBJ2-7, the full variable domain is GAGVSQSPSNKVTEKGKDVELRCDPISGHTALYWYRQSLGQGLEFLIYFQGNSAPDKSGLPSDRFSAERTGGSVSTLTIQRTQQEDSAVYLCASSYAPYEKYFGPGTRLTVT.

A note on this clonotype: With a much larger clone just one base away, this may be a read error. The chain carries TRBV28 and TRBJ2-3; 7 bases fit TRBD2. The germline gives CDR1 MDHEN, CDR2 SYDVKM. V shed 8 bases, J shed 1 base, and the junction held 12 bases outside the gene matches. The CDR3 spans 16 residues. The CDR3 loop reads CASRVDLSGRTDTQYF. The CDR3 region has the DNA TGTGCCAGCCGTGTAGACCTTAGCGGGCGCACAGATACGCAGTATTTT. The whole variable domain, remainder taken from reference TRBV28 and TRBJ2-3, is DVKVTQSSRYLVKRTGEKVFLECVQDMDHENMFWYRQDPGLGLRLIYFSYDVKMKEKGDIPEGYSVSREKKERFSLILESASTNQTSMYLCASRVDLSGRTDTQYFGPGTRLTVL.

This clonotype was counted ten times or more. This chain uses TRBV20-1 with TRBJ1-6, with TRBD1 as a possible D gene (5 bases). This CDR3 is 14 amino acids long. The germline gives CDR1 DFQATT, CDR2 SNEGSKA (reference sequence). V dropped 3 bases and J dropped 8 bases, with 14 bases sitting between them. The CDR3 coding sequence is TGCAGTGCTAGTGAACCGGGGCTGTATTCACCCCTCCACTTT. This translates into CSASEPGLYSPLHF.

V usage is TRBV29-1 and J usage is TRBJ2-5; a possible D gene is TRBD2 (6 bases). Deletions cut 2 bases from V and 0 bases from J, with 10 bases between. Germline-derived CDR1 and CDR2 are SQVTM and ANQGSEA. The CDR3 runs 14 residues. This CDR3 reads CSVEFVADQETQYF. The CDR3 region has the DNA TGCAGCGTTGAATTCGTAGCGGACCAAGAGACCCAGTACTTC.

Details on this clonotype: A much larger clone lies one base from this, so it may be a read error. V is TRBV12-3 or TRBV12-4 and J is TRBJ2-7; the match to TRBD2 covers 8 bases. The length of the CDR3 is 12 residues. The trim removed 6 bases at V and 6 bases at J, leaving 4 bases unmatched. The DNA for the CDR3 is TGTGCCAGCAGACATAGCGGGACCGAGCAGTACTTC. As protein: CASRHSGTEQYF.

At least ten counts were recorded for this clonotype. The chain joins TRBV6-1 to TRBJ2-7; weak D call: TRBD1 (6 bases). Trimming pared 5 bases from V and 4 bases from J, leaving 12 bases between. Germline V lookup: CDR1 MNHNS, CDR2 SASEGT. CDR3 length: 13 residues. The CDR3 bases are TGTGCCAGCAGTTCCCAGGACAGTTACGAGCAGTACTTC. This gives the protein CASSSQDSYEQYF.

Comment on this clonotype: Just one base apart from a much larger clone, this may be a read error. V is TRBV12-3 or TRBV12-4 and J is TRBJ2-3, with a possible D match to TRBD1 (6 bases). Trimming removed 4 bases at V and 0 bases at J, with 11 bases between. The CDR3 sequence is 15 residues long. The CDR3 here is CASSYGTPSTDTQYF. Written as DNA, the CDR3 is TGTGCCAGCAGTTATGGGACACCTAGCACAGATACGCAGTATTTT.

The gene calls are TRBV24-1 and TRBJ2-7; TRBD1 might be the D (5 bases). CDR3 length: 15 amino acids. V was cut by 5 bases and J by 0 bases, with 13 bases left in between. CDR1 is KGHDR and CDR2 is SFDVKD in the germline V gene. In DNA form, the CDR3 reads TGTGCCACCAGTGTCCACAGGATCCTCTCCTACGAGCAGTACTTC. Protein: CATSVHRILSYEQYF.

The CDR3 bases are TGTGCCAGCGGAGGGGGGTCAGATACGCAGTATTTT. It is translated as CASGGGSDTQYF. This rearrangement joins TRBV6-1 to TRBJ2-3; TRBD1 or TRBD2 may be the D gene (6 bases each). With 8 bases removed from V and 4 bases from J, the gap between germline ends came to 10 bases. Germline CDR1 reads MNHNS; CDR2 reads SASEGT. The CDR3 is made up of 12 amino acids.

This clonotype has a count of ten or more. This chain connects TRBV19 to TRBJ1-1; D remains unclear. V gave up 9 bases and J gave up 1 base, with 12 bases separating them. CDR1 and CDR2 from the germline V gene are LNHDA and SQIVND (reference sequence). The CDR3 has 13 amino acids. The CDR3 loop is CASSVTENTEAFF. The CDR3, as DNA: TGTGCCAGCAGTGTGACGGAGAACACTGAAGCTTTCTTT.

A word on this clonotype: Given a much more abundant clone one base away, this may be a read error. The CDR3 DNA sequence: TGTGCCAGCATCCGGGACCCCCTGACAGATACGCAGTATTTT. This gives the protein CASIRDPLTDTQYF. V usage is TRBV6-2 or TRBV6-3 and J usage is TRBJ2-3; D may be TRBD1 or TRBD2 (5 bases each). V was shortened by 7 bases and J by 3 bases, with 14 bases between the two germline ends. The germline V gene has CDR1 MNHEY and CDR2 SVGEGT. This CDR3 contains 14 residues.

The chain uses TRBV9 and TRBJ2-1, with D possibly matching TRBD2 (5 bases). The V gene lost 4 bases and the J gene lost 8 bases, with 7 bases spanning the gap. Germline CDR1 is SGDLS and CDR2 is YYNGEE. The CDR3 is 11 residues long. This chain's CDR3 is CASSRSDEQFF. The CDR3 coding sequence is TGTGCCAGCAGCCGTAGCGATGAGCAGTTCTTC.

This chain connects TRBV29-1 to TRBJ2-7; TRBD2 is a possible D gene (6 bases). The CDR3 runs to 13 residues. Germline V lookup: CDR1 SQVTM, CDR2 ANQGSEA. Trimming shortened V by 6 bases and J by 2 bases, and 14 bases separated the two germline ends. Here the CDR3 DNA reads TGCAGCGTCGCCGGGACTTCTGCCTACGAGCAGTACTTC. The encoded protein is CSVAGTSAYEQYF.

About this clonotype: Germline is not matched at one junction end, which may reflect a read error. The rearrangement uses TRBV28 and TRBJ2-7; unclear D gene. CDR1 is MDHEN and CDR2 is SYDVKM in the germline V gene. CDR3 length: 10 residues. CDR3: CAISVQRMDF. In nucleotides, the CDR3 is TGTGCCATCAGTGTACAGAGAATGGACTTC.

Many counts were recorded for this clonotype. The chain uses TRBV10-3 and TRBJ2-1; the D call may be TRBD1 or TRBD2 (5 bases each). The CDR3 totals 12 residues. The germline CDR1 and CDR2 sequences are ENHRY and SYGVKD. V lost 8 bases to trimming and J lost 7 bases, with 12 bases between them. CDR3 sequence reads: CAISPGRNEQFF. DNA for the CDR3: TGTGCCATCTCTCCGGGACGGAATGAGCAGTTCTTC.

Ten or more counts support this clonotype. This rearrangement joins TRBV6-6 to TRBJ2-7; TRBD1 might be the D (5 bases). This CDR3 has 16 residues. V was cut by 0 bases and J by 5 bases, with 17 bases left in between. CDR1 MNHNY and CDR2 SVGAGI come from the germline V gene (reference sequence). The CDR3 DNA follows: TGTGCCAGCAGTTACTCTCCAGGGCAAATTGTTCACGAGCAGTACTTC. Its protein is CASSYSPGQIVHEQYF.

The chain uses TRBV20-1 and TRBJ2-1; TRBD2 aligns across 9 bases. The V and J ends lost 0 bases and 1 base, in that order; junction bases with no gene match: 13. The CDR3 is made up of 19 amino acids. The germline CDR1 and CDR2 sequences are DFQATT and SNEGSKA (reference sequence). The CDR3 DNA reads as TGCAGTGCTAGAGATAGAAGCGGGGGGCCCCCTAGGTCCTACAATGAGCAGTTCTTC. This translates into CSARDRSGGPPRSYNEQFF.

Remarks on this clonotype: A much bigger clone sits one base away, suggesting this may be a read error. CDR3 amino acids: CATQRYEQFF. The CDR3 DNA reads TGTGCCACCCAGCGGTATGAGCAGTTCTTC. The chain couples TRBV28 to TRBJ2-5; D is perhaps TRBD2 (5 bases). The J call may be mistaken, given a closer DNA end match to TRBJ2-1. CDR1 and CDR2 (germline): MDHEN, SYDVKM. The CDR3 is 10 residues long.

To note about this clonotype: A much larger clonotype is one base distant, so this may be a read error. The chain has TRBV6-2 or TRBV6-3 and TRBJ1-1, with no clear D. The CDR3 is made up of 13 amino acids. Germline assignment: CDR1 MNHEY and CDR2 SVGEGT. The CDR3 loop is CAISAERSTGAFF. DNA of the CDR3: TGTGCCATCAGTGCCGAGCGGAGCACTGGAGCTTTCTTT.

Concerning this clonotype: This may be a read error: a much more frequent sequence differs by one nucleotide. The rearrangement joins TRBV6-5 to TRBJ2-1; 9 nucleotides agree with TRBD2. The CDR3 has 16 amino acids. CDR1 MNHEY and CDR2 SVGAGI come from the germline V gene. The CDR3 DNA reads as TGTGCCAGCAGACGTAGCGGGGGAAGCACCTACAATGAGAAGTTCTTC. Protein product: CASRRSGGSTYNEKFF.

In its sample, this clonotype was seen a few times. This chain joins TRBV19 and TRBJ2-2; D gene uncertain. CDR1 LNHDA and CDR2 SQIVND come from the germline V gene (reference sequence). The CDR3 sequence is 15 residues long. V was clipped by 1 base and J by 2 bases, with 8 bases between them. In DNA form, the CDR3 reads TGTGCCAGTAGTATAGGACACCAAAACACCGGGGAGCTGTTTTTT. Protein sequence: CASSIGHQNTGELFF.

The gene calls are TRBV7-9 and TRBJ1-3; a possible D gene is TRBD1 (5 bases). CDR3 size: 14 residues. Germline loops: CDR1 SEHNR, CDR2 FQNEAQ (reference sequence). V was pared by 5 bases and J by 4 bases, with 12 bases between. CDR3 sequence (DNA): TGTGCCAGCAGCGAAGCGGGGCCCGGAAACACCATATATTTT. Its translation: CASSEAGPGNTIYF. The complete variable domain, with remaining parts taken from reference TRBV7-9 and TRBJ1-3, reads DTGVSQNPRHKITKRGQNVTFRCDPISEHNRLYWYRQTLGQGPEFLTYFQNEAQLEKSRLLSDRFSAERPKGSFSTLEIQRTEQGDSAMYLCASSEAGPGNTIYFGEGSWLTVV.

This clonotype was counted at least ten times. The chain links TRBV20-1 to TRBJ1-1, with 8 bases that match TRBD1. The CDR3 contains 14 residues. Germline V CDR1 and CDR2: DFQATT, SNEGSKA (reference sequence). After removal of 0 bases from V and 1 base from J, the junction contained 1 base not matched to a gene. CDR3 coding DNA: TGCAGTGCTAGAGACCAGGGGGCGAACACTGAAGCTTTCTTT. It yields the protein CSARDQGANTEAFF.